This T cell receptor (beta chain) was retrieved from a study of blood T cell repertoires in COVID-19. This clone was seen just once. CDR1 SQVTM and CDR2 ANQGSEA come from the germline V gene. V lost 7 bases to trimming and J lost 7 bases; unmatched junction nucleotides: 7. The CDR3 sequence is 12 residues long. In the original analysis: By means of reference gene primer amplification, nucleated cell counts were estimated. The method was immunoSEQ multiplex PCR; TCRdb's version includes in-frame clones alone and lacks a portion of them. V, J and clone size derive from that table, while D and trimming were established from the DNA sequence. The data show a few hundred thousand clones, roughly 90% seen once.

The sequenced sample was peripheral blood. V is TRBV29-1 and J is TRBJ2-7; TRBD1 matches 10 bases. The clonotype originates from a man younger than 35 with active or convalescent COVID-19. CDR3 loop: CSGGTGDSEQYF. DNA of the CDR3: TGCAGCGGTGGGACAGGGGATTCGGAGCAGTACTTC.